This T cell receptor beta chain was observed in a study of cytomegalovirus exposure and HLA in healthy donors. Study-level background: Roughly 180 million T cells yielded 100 million or so unique TCR beta sequences in earlier analysis. Within the Caucasian-associated ancestry cluster were roughly 79% of the approximately 400 genotyped donors.

The study ran its PCR with 60 Vbeta and 13 Jbeta primers. Clones were read by immunoSEQ multiplex PCR, and TCRdb kept only the in-frame ones, dropping some. The sample shows roughly 130,000 clones, roughly three fifths of them seen only once. The CDR3 length is 14 residues. V lost 1 base and J lost 3, with 11 bases in between. CDR1 is SGHKS and CDR2 is YYEKEE in the germline V gene (reference sequence). The chain recombines TRBV5-5 with TRBJ2-7, with D maybe TRBD1 (5 bases). The TCR originated in a woman in her sixties in good health and CMV-seronegative. Sequencing used PBMCs. The CDR3 nucleotides are TGTGCCAGCAGCTTGTATAGCAGGGTCTACGAGCAGTACTTC. This translates into CASSLYSRVYEQYF.